Presented here are 9 T cell receptor beta chains from one specimen sequenced in a study of response to subunit inactivated influenza vaccine. Via MiXCR, TCRdb re-called the RT-PCR reads, giving one row per CDR3 protein. This table has over 750,000 distinct CDR3 sequences, 20% to 25% appearing once. This specimen was PBMCs from blood, taken roughly 5 days after vaccination. All receptors derive from a man between 45 and 60 years old who received an inactivated influenza vaccine.

The chain has TRBV4-1 and TRBJ2-1, with D maybe TRBD2 (5 bases). The CDR3 extends over 15 amino acids. Germline loops: CDR1 MGHRA, CDR2 YSYEKL. V lost 1 base, J lost 6 bases, and 13 bases lay in between. The DNA of the CDR3 is TGCGCCAGCAGCCAAGGATGGGTGGGGAGCAATGAGCAGTTCTTC. Protein sequence: CASSQGWVGSNEQFF.

The J gene is TRBJ2-2, the V gene TRBV6-5; no clear D gene. From germline, CDR1 is MNHEY and CDR2 SVGAGI. The CDR3 sequence is 11 residues long. Trimming took 5 bases from V and 8 from J, leaving 6 bases between them. CDR3: CASSRSGELFF. The CDR3, as DNA: TGTGCCAGCAGTAGGTCTGGGGAGCTGTTTTTT.

This clonotype was observed a few times. The chain is built from TRBV4-3 and TRBJ1-4; TRBD1 might be the D (6 bases). CDR3 length: 16 amino acids. Germline V gene sequence: CDR1 LGHNA, CDR2 YSLEER. Trimming pared 0 bases from V and 8 bases from J, leaving 16 bases between. CDR3 loop: CASSQELQGRGEKLFF. The CDR3 nucleotides are TGCGCCAGCAGCCAAGAATTGCAGGGGAGAGGCGAAAAACTGTTTTTT.

This clonotype was seen more than once but under ten times. The V gene is TRBV6-1, the J gene TRBJ1-4; 8 bases line up with TRBD1. The CDR3 is 15 residues long. Losses at the gene ends were 4 bases for V and 7 bases for J; bases not matched to a gene: 8. CDR1 is MNHNS and CDR2 is SASEGT in the germline V gene. The CDR3 reads CASSGVDRGAEKLFF. The CDR3 coding sequence is TGTGCCAGCAGTGGGGTTGACAGGGGAGCTGAAAAACTGTTTTTT.

This clonotype was picked up a small number of times. The V and J genes are TRBV15 and TRBJ2-7; 7 bases are a match to TRBD2. CDR1 is LNHNV and CDR2 is YYDKDF in the germline V gene (reference sequence). The CDR3 is 15 residues long. V lost 5 bases to trimming and J lost 2 bases; unmatched junction nucleotides: 9. The CDR3 region is CATSLDGGSAYEQYF. CDR3 in DNA: TGTGCCACCAGCTTAGATGGCGGGAGCGCCTACGAGCAGTACTTC.

The table lists this clonotype with a few counts. The CDR3, as DNA: TGTGCCAGCAGAGCAGGGGCGGATAGCTCCTACGAGCAGTACTTC. Protein product: CASRAGADSSYEQYF. The V gene is TRBV13, the J gene TRBJ2-7; weak D call: TRBD1 (6 bases). The ends were cut back, 6 bases at V and 0 bases at J, with 15 bases in the middle. Germline V gene data show CDR1 as PRHDT and CDR2 as FYEKMQ (reference sequence). The CDR3 extends over 15 amino acids.

The chain links TRBV12-3 or TRBV12-4 to TRBJ2-7, with a possible D match to TRBD2 (5 bases). The CDR3 loop spans 12 amino acids. The ends were cut back, 8 bases at V and 1 base at J, with 9 bases in the middle. The CDR3 protein is CASGRGSYEQYF. The CDR3 coding sequence is TGTGCCAGCGGGAGAGGGTCCTACGAGCAGTACTTC.

The rearrangement joins TRBV6-6 to TRBJ1-5; D not certain. Germline V lookup: CDR1 MNHNY, CDR2 SVGAGI (reference sequence). V dropped 6 bases and J dropped 2 bases, with 8 bases sitting between them. This CDR3 is built from 13 residues. CDR3 residues: CASRGDGNQPQHF. Here the CDR3 DNA reads TGTGCCAGCAGGGGCGATGGCAATCAGCCCCAGCATTTT.

This clonotype was seen at least ten times. The chain recombines TRBV29-1 with TRBJ2-2, with 9 bases lining up with TRBD1. This CDR3 contains 14 residues. The V and J ends lost 7 bases and 4 bases, in that order; junction bases with no gene match: 7. Germline CDR1 reads SQVTM; CDR2 reads ANQGSEA. DNA for the CDR3: TGCAGCGCAACCACAGGGGGCGTCACCGGGGAGCTGTTTTTT. This translates into CSATTGGVTGELFF.